The rows below give T cell receptor beta chains drawn from one sample of a study of cytomegalovirus exposure and HLA in healthy donors. TCRdb's copy holds only in-frame clones and misses some; the assay was immunoSEQ multiplex PCR. The sample has some 99,000 clones, roughly 80% seen once; the top ten hold roughly 8%. The specimen was PBMCs. The receptor source for this set is a woman aged 50 to 65 in good health and CMV-seropositive. Each CDR3 is given with its conserved first and last residue. D genes are given only for firm matches. Size tells how often a clone was seen (once, few, many) or the class of an expanded clone, and some rows leave it out.

d_gene	abundance	v_gene	j_gene	CDR3aa	CDR3nt
TRBD1	-	TRBV7-9	TRBJ1-2	CASSWDSYGYTF	TGTGCCAGCAGCTGGGACAGCTATGGCTACACCTTC
TRBD1	-	TRBV28	TRBJ2-4	CASSEPGTGKRSEYF	TGTGCCAGCAGTGAACCCGGGACAGGTAAAAGGTCCGAGTACTTC
TRBD2	few	TRBV29-1	TRBJ2-7	CSVEGPGGEQYF	TGCAGCGTTGAGGGGCCGGGGGGCGAGCAGTACTTC
TRBD2	few	TRBV11-2	TRBJ2-5	CASSLSRRGGETQYF	TGTGCCAGCAGCTTAAGTCGCCGGGGGGGAGAGACCCAGTACTTC
-	-	TRBV5-1	TRBJ2-3	CASSGGTDTQYF	TGCGCCAGCAGCGGGGGGACAGATACGCAGTATTTT
-	-	TRBV5-1	TRBJ2-3	CASSSSDGVETQYF	TGCGCCAGCAGCTCTAGCGATGGGGTCGAGACGCAGTATTTT
TRBD2	-	TRBV5-4	TRBJ2-7	CASSLVTSGDYEQYF	TGTGCCAGCAGCTTGGTGACTAGCGGGGACTACGAGCAGTACTTC
-	-	TRBV7-3	TRBJ1-1	CASSPSGTNTEAFF	TGTGCCAGCAGCCCCTCAGGGACTAACACTGAAGCTTTCTTT
TRBD1	-	TRBV30	TRBJ1-5	CAWEQGFPNQPQHF	TGTGCCTGGGAACAGGGGTTCCCCAATCAGCCCCAGCATTTT
TRBD2	-	TRBV19	TRBJ2-2	CASQGLAGATGELFF	TGTGCCAGTCAGGGACTAGCGGGGGCCACCGGGGAGCTGTTTTTT
-	-	TRBV6-6	TRBJ2-5	CASSRTEGPETQYF	TGTGCCAGCAGTCGCACGGAGGGGCCAGAGACCCAGTACTTC
-	-	TRBV15	TRBJ1-5	CATSNRVEQPQHF	TGTGCCACCAGCAACAGGGTAGAACAGCCCCAGCATTTT
-	-	TRBV25-1	TRBJ2-1	CASSPGLPGYNEQFF	TGTGCCAGCAGCCCCGGCCTTCCGGGGTACAATGAGCAGTTCTTC
TRBD2	once	TRBV5-4	TRBJ2-3	CASSSKTSGGLTDTQYF	TGTGCCAGCAGCTCTAAGACTAGCGGGGGGTTAACAGATACGCAGTATTTT
-	-	TRBV7-2	TRBJ2-5	CASSLVGGGLEETQYF	TGTGCCAGCAGCTTAGTAGGGGGGGGCCTAGAAGAGACCCAGTACTTC
TRBD2	-	TRBV7-2	TRBJ2-3	CASTGSAGGSTDTQYF	TGTGCCAGCACCGGGTCGGCGGGAGGGAGCACAGATACGCAGTATTTT
-	once	TRBV7-2	TRBJ2-5	CASSKGGDGQETQYF	TGTGCCAGCAGCAAGGGGGGGGACGGACAAGAGACCCAGTACTTC
-	-	TRBV9	TRBJ2-1	CASSVELGGAYNEQLF	TGTGCCAGCAGCGTAGAATTGGGGGGGGCCTACAATGAGCAGCTCTTC
-	-	TRBV9	TRBJ2-1	CASSVGSRGLNEQFF	TGTGCCAGCAGCGTAGGATCTCGAGGGCTTAATGAGCAGTTCTTC
-	-	TRBV11-3	TRBJ2-1	CASSFVRGGEQFF	TGTGCCAGCAGCTTTGTACGGGGAGGCGAGCAGTTCTTC
-	-	TRBV5-4	TRBJ2-1	CASSLKSSVPYNEQFF	TGTGCCAGCAGCTTGAAGTCTAGCGTACCTTACAATGAGCAGTTCTTC
TRBD1	-	TRBV2	TRBJ1-6	CASRGQGASPLHF	TGTGCCAGCAGGGGACAGGGGGCTTCACCCCTCCACTTT
-	-	TRBV7-9	TRBJ1-1	CASSGGIMNTEAFF	TGTGCCAGCAGCGGAGGGATTATGAACACTGAAGCTTTCTTT
TRBD2	few	TRBV9	TRBJ2-7	CASSAEFTGTSAYEQYF	TGTGCCAGCAGCGCGGAATTTACCGGGACTAGCGCGTACGAGCAGTACTTC
-	few	TRBV5-1	TRBJ2-1	CASSLSRLNEQFF	TGCGCCAGCAGCTTGAGCAGGTTAAATGAGCAGTTCTTC